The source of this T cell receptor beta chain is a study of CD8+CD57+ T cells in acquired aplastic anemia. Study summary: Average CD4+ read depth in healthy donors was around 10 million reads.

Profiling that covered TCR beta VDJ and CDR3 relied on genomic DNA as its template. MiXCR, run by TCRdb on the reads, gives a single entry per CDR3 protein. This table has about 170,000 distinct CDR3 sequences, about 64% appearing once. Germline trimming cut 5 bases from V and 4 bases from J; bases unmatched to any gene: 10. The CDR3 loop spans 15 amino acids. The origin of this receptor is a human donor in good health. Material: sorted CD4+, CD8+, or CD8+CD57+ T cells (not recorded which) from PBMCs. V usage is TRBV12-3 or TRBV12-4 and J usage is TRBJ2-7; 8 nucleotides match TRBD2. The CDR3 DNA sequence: TGTGCCAGCAGTGAAGAAATAGCGGGGCAATACGAGCAGTACTTC. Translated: CASSEEIAGQYEQYF.